This paragraph covers one T cell receptor (beta chain) sequence. This sample was included in a study of T cell changes during pregnancy in multiple sclerosis. The CDR3 contains 16 residues. The germline gives CDR1 MGHRA, CDR2 YSYEKL. The trim removed 1 base at V and 1 base at J, leaving 1 base unmatched. The repertoire was sequenced with immunoSEQ multiplex PCR; TCRdb's copy has only in-frame clones and lacks some. The sample has around 20,000 clones; under 95% are singletons. The chain employs TRBV4-1 and TRBJ2-5; 12 nucleotides agree with TRBD1. The receptor comes from a female donor in good health, enrolled as a control in a pregnancy study. This specimen was CD4+ T cells from peripheral blood mononuclear cells, taken in the third trimester of pregnancy. CDR3 region: CASSQGDRGPQETQYF. The CDR3, as DNA: TGCGCCAGCAGCCAAGGGGACAGGGGGCCCCAAGAGACCCAGTACTTC.